Listed below are T cell receptor beta chains from one sample, sequenced in a study of radiotherapy plus CTLA-4 blockade in lung cancer. The method was immunoSEQ multiplex PCR; TCRdb's version includes in-frame clones alone and lacks a portion of them. The sample records about 62,000 clones, about 72% being singletons. Here the sequenced sample was peripheral blood, taken from a patient treated with radiotherapy plus ipilimumab. Receptors originate from a human donor with non-small cell lung cancer who had a complete response to radiotherapy plus ipilimumab. The CDR3 runs from the conserved cysteine through the conserved F or W.

v_call	j_call	cdr3_aa
TRBV5-6	TRBJ2-5	CASSLLGETQYF
TRBV11-3	TRBJ2-3	CASSAGLAGGTDTQYF
TRBV2	TRBJ1-5	CASRADLIPNQPQHF
TRBV7-7	TRBJ2-1	CASSLSFDGYNEQFF
TRBV7-2	TRBJ1-2	CASRPDLNYGYTF
TRBV2	TRBJ2-5	CASSESLAETQYF
TRBV29-1	TRBJ2-7	CSAYSGQDAYEQYF
TRBV19	TRBJ1-2	CASSSGTAGNYGYTF
TRBV5-1	TRBJ2-2	CASSRWTSGNTGELFF
TRBV7-9	TRBJ1-3	CASSFFNTARNTIYF
TRBV29-1	TRBJ1-2	CSVIQGNYGYTF
TRBV7-2	TRBJ1-6	CASTLDPSPLHF
TRBV12-5	TRBJ2-7	CASGLGQLFGQYF
TRBV7-7	TRBJ2-2	CAIPAGTNTGELFF
TRBV2	TRBJ2-5	CASSESLAGQETQYF
TRBV29-1	TRBJ2-5	CSSLAETQYF
TRBV7-7	TRBJ2-2	CASSPTSGSTGELFF
TRBV16	TRBJ1-5	CASSLRQGDNQPQHF
TRBV7-2	TRBJ2-1	CASSLASGGPFYEQFF
TRBV7-8	TRBJ1-5	CASSPDRPSLQPQHF
TRBV7-7	TRBJ2-3	CASSLTGSTDTQYF
TRBV4-3	TRBJ2-1	CASSQDHGSSYNEQFF
TRBV30	TRBJ2-2	CAWWGSNTGELFF
TRBV30	TRBJ1-5	CAWSTGNNQPQHF
TRBV5-6	TRBJ1-2	CASSFRDRVDGYTF
TRBV4-1	TRBJ2-3	CASGRVGTSESTDTQYF
TRBV19	TRBJ1-5	CASRDRGNQPQHF
TRBV9	TRBJ2-1	CASSGGDRGKVEFF
TRBV11-2	TRBJ2-5	CASSPTSPLSGGEKTQYF